This TCR beta chain appears in the sequencing data of a study of blood T cell repertoires in COVID-19. Study in general: Acute and convalescent COVID-19 specimens originated in the United States, Italy and Spain. Sample material is recorded as cDNA or gDNA derived from T cells, B-cell-depleted T cells, or PBMCs.

This CDR3 region has 14 residues. Trimming cost V 5 bases and J 4 bases; bases outside gene matches: 3. Germline CDR1 reads MNHEY; CDR2 reads SVGAGI. Some clones are missing from TCRdb's copy, which holds only in-frame ones; the method was immunoSEQ multiplex PCR. Among over 85,000 clones listed, 70% to 90% were seen once. V usage is TRBV6-5 and J usage is TRBJ2-2; 8 nucleotides align to TRBD2. The TCR comes from a woman older than 75 with COVID-19, enrolled during active disease. The sequencing sample was made of peripheral blood. CDR3 sequence: CASSLGRGTGELFF. For the CDR3, the DNA is TGTGCCAGCAGTCTCGGGAGGGGCACCGGGGAGCTGTTTTTT.